These 7 T cell receptor beta chains were sequenced from one sample in a study of molecular identifiers for immune sequencing clone quantification (dated by TCRdb to the late 2010s). The receptor library was made with PCR. Instrument used: Illumina HiSeq 4000. TCRdb ran its own pipeline on the public reads, namely fastp trimming at Q25 and MiXCR clone calling, and kept in-frame beta chains. Rows are unified per CDR3 protein, each entry keeping the most common DNA and genes. The sample table contains 490,000 or so distinct CDR3 sequences; only one count was recorded for 20% to 25% of them. Of the sample, around 0.84% is held by the ten largest clones. Input material: naive CD8+ T cells from blood, with Jurkat cell RNA spiked in. In light of the paper, this sample's cell subset or site label describes: FACS-sorted CD8+CD4-CCR7+CD45RA+ naive T cells. These receptor sequences come from a human donor in good health. Some libraries in this study had Jurkat cell RNA spiked in.

Remarks on this clonotype: It may be a read error: a sequence one base away is much more abundant. The chain links TRBV20-1 to TRBJ2-7; no firm D call. CDR3 length: 16 amino acids. Trimming took 1 base from V and 2 from J, leaving 18 bases between them. From germline, CDR1 is DFQATT and CDR2 SNEGSKA (reference sequence). In DNA form, the CDR3 reads TGCAGTGCTAGAGCTACCCTAGTACAGAGCACCTACGAGCAGTACTTC. This encodes CSARATLVQSTYEQYF.

Details on this clonotype: At one boundary the junction diverges from the germline segment, which might be a read error. The chain combines TRBV28 with TRBJ2-3; D is possibly TRBD1 or TRBD2 (5 bases each). Per the germline V gene, CDR1 is MDHEN and CDR2 is SYDVKM. CDR3 length: 15 residues. Here the CDR3 reads CSSRFRDENSYTQYF. The DNA for the CDR3 is TGTTCCAGCAGGTTCCGGGACGAGAACAGTTATACGCAGTATTTT.

This clonotype was picked up a small number of times. CDR3: CASSAPETGYIRTGELFF. The CDR3 region has the DNA TGTGCCAGCAGCGCCCCCGAAACAGGGTATATACGCACCGGGGAGCTGTTTTTT. The chain joins TRBV9 to TRBJ2-2, with D maybe TRBD1 (6 bases). V gave up 3 bases and J gave up 4 bases, with 22 bases separating them. The germline V gene has CDR1 SGDLS and CDR2 YYNGEE. This CDR3 is 18 amino acids long.

This clonotype was observed a few times. This CDR3 is CASSPLAGQGDTQYF. The CDR3 nucleotides are TGTGCCAGCAGTCCTTTGGCGGGACAGGGAGATACGCAGTATTTT. The chain links TRBV27 to TRBJ2-3; TRBD1 agrees at 9 bases. This CDR3 has 15 amino acids. CDR1 is MNHEY and CDR2 is SMNVEV in the germline V gene (reference sequence). With V trimmed by 5 bases and J by 5 bases, 8 bases remained unmatched.

V is TRBV5-4 and J is TRBJ1-1; D remains ambiguous. Trimming took off 4 bases at V and 8 bases at J, with 12 bases between the two ends. The CDR3 is 12 residues long. In germline, CDR1 is SGHNT, CDR2 YYREEE (reference sequence). The CDR3 region has the DNA TGTGCCAGCAGCGACGTATCTGAGGAAGCTTTCTTT. Protein product: CASSDVSEEAFF.

CDR3 sequence (DNA): TGCGCCAGCAGCCAAGACGGGGGGGATGGAAACACCATATATTTT. It yields the protein CASSQDGGDGNTIYF. The chain has TRBV4-1 and TRBJ1-3; D perhaps matches TRBD1 (5 bases). The CDR3 runs 15 residues. V was clipped by 0 bases and J by 3 bases, with 9 bases between them. In germline, CDR1 is MGHRA, CDR2 YSYEKL.

The chain joins TRBV11-1 to TRBJ2-7; 7 nucleotides align to TRBD1. The CDR3 extends over 14 amino acids. Germline V CDR1 and CDR2: SGHAT, FQDESV (reference sequence). With V trimmed by 6 bases and J by 6 bases, 11 bases remained unmatched. CDR3 region: CASREPGTASEQYF. Here the CDR3 DNA reads TGTGCCAGCAGGGAACCCGGGACAGCCTCCGAGCAGTACTTC.